The 14 T cell receptor beta chains below all came from one sample that was sequenced in a study of T cells in women clearing cervical HPV infection. Assay: immunoSEQ multiplex PCR; the TCRdb copy retains only in-frame clones and omits some. Recorded for this sample: around 23,000 clones. Sequencing input: blood buffy coat. These receptors came from a woman between 18 and 70 years old with a cervical HPV16 infection that either progressed to CIN3+ or cleared (not recorded which).

Regarding this clone: The missing CDR3 end, 3 residues past where the read stops, is filled in from the germline J gene. The chain couples TRBV12-5 to TRBJ2-2; D unresolved. Per the germline V gene, CDR1 is LGHNT and CDR2 is FRNRAP. Between the trimmed V and J ends, which lost 0 bases and 5 bases, there was a span of 10 bases. The CDR3 totals 15 residues. Here the CDR3 reads CASGLVLGRTGELFF. The DNA read from the CDR3 is TGTGCTAGTGGTTTGGTACTCGGTCGAACCGGGGAG.

Notes on this clone: Sequencing ends 3 residues short of the CDR3 end; the germline J gene provides the rest. The chain has TRBV30 and TRBJ1-2; D possibly corresponds to TRBD1 (5 bases). The length of the CDR3 is 16 residues. Germline V CDR1 and CDR2: GTSNPN, SVGIG (reference sequence). Trimming stripped 6 bases from V and 1 base from J, with 21 bases between. The CDR3 here is CACLAHKTGSNYGYTF. The part of the CDR3 DNA that was read is TGTGCCTGTTTGGCGCACAAAACAGGAAGTAACTATGGC.

Incomplete CDR3 DNA: TGTGCCAGTAGACCCGTATTGGGTAGCGGGAAGGACGAG. This gives the protein CASRPVLGSGKDE. The CDR3 as a whole reads CASRPVLGSGKDEQYF. This chain links TRBV19 with TRBJ2-7; 8 bases are a match to TRBD2. The read ends 3 residues before the CDR3 terminus; that terminus is restored from the germline J gene. The V gene end was trimmed by 6 bases and the J gene end by 5 bases; junction bases not matched to a gene: 15. This CDR3 has 16 residues. The V gene's germline CDR1 is LNHDA and CDR2 SQIVND (reference sequence). Drawing the rest from reference TRBV19 and TRBJ2-7, the complete variable domain is DGGITQSPKYLFRKEGQNVTLSCEQNLNHDAMYWYRQDPGQGLRLIYYSQIVNDFQKGDIAEGYSVSREKKESFPLTVTSAQKNPTAFYLCASRPVLGSGKDEQYFGPGTRLTVT.

Its frequency marks this clone as medium-sized. Read data end 3 residues before the CDR3 end; the end is taken from the germline J gene. V is TRBV7-8 and J is TRBJ2-7, with 14 bases fitting TRBD2. CDR3 length: 18 amino acids. With V trimmed by 2 bases and J by 3 bases, 9 bases remained unmatched. CDR1 and CDR2 from the germline V gene are SGHVS and FQNEAQ. CDR3 bases read: TGTGCCAGCAGCTTATCCACAGGACTAGCGGGAGGAAGCTACGAG. This codes for CASSLSTGLAGGSYE. The CDR3 in its entirety is CASSLSTGLAGGSYEQYF.

In the case of this clone: The read ends 3 residues shy of where the CDR3 ends; the end is completed using the germline J gene. V gene TRBV20-1 combines with J gene TRBJ1-5, with 9 bases fitting TRBD1. This CDR3 is 14 amino acids long. Unmatched junction bases numbered 13, after V lost 8 bases and J lost 8 bases. Germline V gene data show CDR1 as DFQATT and CDR2 as SNEGSKA (reference sequence). The sequenced part of the CDR3 DNA is TGCAGTTCTATAAAACAGGGGGCTCTAGAGCCC. As protein: CSSIKQGALEP. The full CDR3 protein is CSSIKQGALEPQHF.

The sequenced CDR3 bases are TGCAGTGCTCTTACTAGCGGGAGTGTCTATGAG. It codes for CSALTSGSVYE. The full CDR3 protein is CSALTSGSVYEQFF. The gene calls are TRBV20-1 and TRBJ2-1; the match to TRBD2 covers 11 bases. The CDR3 end falls 3 residues outside the read, so it is completed with the germline J gene. Germline-derived CDR1 and CDR2 are DFQATT and SNEGSKA (reference sequence). The CDR3 length is 14 residues. V gave up 5 bases and J gave up 8 bases; unmatched junction bases: 8.

As regards this clone: The missing CDR3 end, 3 residues past where the read stops, is filled in from the germline J gene. The chain carries TRBV29-1 and TRBJ1-5; 12 bases match TRBD1. CDR3 length: 14 amino acids. The germline gives CDR1 SQVTM, CDR2 ANQGSEA. V dropped 5 bases and J dropped 4; count of bases not matched to a gene: 3. CDR3 amino acids: CSVRDRGRNQPQHF. The sequenced CDR3 bases are TGCAGCGTTCGGGACAGGGGGCGAAATCAGCCC.

In the case of this clone: The read ends 3 residues early relative to the CDR3; the germline J gene fills the gap. The J gene is TRBJ1-5, the V gene TRBV18, with no clear D. Germline V gene data show CDR1 as KGHSH and CDR2 as LQKENI. The CDR3 has 13 residues. Trimming cost V 2 bases and J 2 bases, with 4 bases left between them. The CDR3 DNA, read in part, is TGTGCCAGCTCACCAGCGGGCAATCAGCCC. The encoded protein is CASSPAGNQP. The full CDR3 protein is CASSPAGNQPQHF.

A remark on this clone: The read falls 3 residues short of the CDR3 end, and the missing part is taken from the germline J gene. This chain joins TRBV20-1 and TRBJ2-3; D uncertain. Trimming removed 0 bases at V and 5 bases at J, with 6 bases between. The CDR3 contains 12 residues. In germline, CDR1 is DFQATT, CDR2 SNEGSKA (reference sequence). The part of the CDR3 DNA that was read is TGCAGTGCTAGAGAGTCAGGAGATACG. It specifies CSARESGDT. The full CDR3 sequence reads CSARESGDTQYF.

On this clone itself: The DNA ends 3 residues before the CDR3 does, and the rest of the CDR3 is filled in from the germline J gene. The chain is built from TRBV7-2 and TRBJ2-4, with TRBD1 as a possible D gene (5 bases). Germline loops: CDR1 SGHTA, CDR2 FQGNSA. The CDR3 loop spans 14 amino acids. CDR3 DNA, as far as it was read: TGTGCCAGCAGCCCTCGTCAGGGAAGGGGTGGT. As protein: CASSPRQGRGG. The full CDR3 is CASSPRQGRGGQYF.

Concerning this clone: The read halts 3 residues ahead of the CDR3 end, with the missing end drawn from the germline J gene. The gene calls are TRBV5-1 and TRBJ2-7, with 7 bases lining up with TRBD2. Germline CDR1 SGHRS, CDR2 YFSETQ. J was trimmed by 0 bases and V by 4 bases; bases with no gene match: 7. The CDR3 is made up of 15 amino acids. The CDR3 region is CASSPRTRNSYEQYF. The part of the CDR3 DNA that was read is TGCGCCAGCAGCCCAAGGACTAGAAACTCCTACGAG.

As concerns this clone: The read is 3 residues too short to cover the CDR3 end, so that end is filled in from the germline J gene. V gene TRBV7-3 combines with J gene TRBJ1-2; 9 bases line up with TRBD1. The germline gives CDR1 SGHTA, CDR2 FQGTGA. The V segment lost 4 bases and the J segment 6 bases; nucleotides outside the gene matches: 3. The CDR3 sequence is 13 residues long. CDR3 DNA, as far as it was read: TGTGCCAGCAGCTCGGACAGGGGAAATGGC. This encodes CASSSDRGNG. The CDR3 as a whole reads CASSSDRGNGYTF.

To note about this clone: The read terminates 3 residues before the CDR3 end, so the remaining end is supplied by the germline J gene. The V gene is TRBV11-2, the J gene TRBJ2-7; 7 bases are a match to TRBD2. With V trimmed by 6 bases and J by 6 bases, 14 bases remained unmatched. Germline lookup yields CDR1 SGHAT and CDR2 FQNNGV. This CDR3 has 15 amino acids. This chain's CDR3 is CASRGGDDPLGEQYF. CDR3 bases read: TGTGCCAGCAGGGGGGGGGACGACCCCCTCGGCGAG.

Concerning this clone: The read terminates 3 residues ahead of where the CDR3 ends, so the germline J gene completes it. This sequence joins TRBV6-2 or TRBV6-3 and TRBJ2-3, with TRBD2 matching 12 bases. Germline V gives CDR1 MNHEY, CDR2 SVGEGT. Trimming took 7 bases from V and 4 from J; bases not matched to a gene: 6. This CDR3 has 15 amino acids. The CDR3 here is CASTRLAGVSDTQYF. The CDR3 DNA, read in part, is TGTGCCAGCACCAGACTAGCGGGAGTTTCAGATACG.